Below are 15 T cell receptor beta chains sequenced from a single sample in a study of T cells after yellow fever vaccination (dated by TCRdb to about 2019). Interpreted using the paper, the treatment or condition label stands for: live attenuated yellow fever vaccine strain. Library prep was done by 5' RACE. Sequenced on an Illumina HiSeq 2500. TCRdb cleaned the public reads at Q25 with fastp, built clones with MiXCR and kept in-frame beta chains. One record per CDR3 amino acid sequence lists the most common genes and DNA. The sample table shows some 390,000 distinct CDR3 sequences, and roughly 6.2% are seen once. The biggest ten clones account for 14% to 15% of the sample. Sequenced material: PBMCs, taken 5 days after the yellow fever booster vaccination. These receptors all come from a man aged 25-45 years who received the YFV17D yellow fever vaccine.

This clonotype was observed at least ten times. The J gene is TRBJ2-2, the V gene TRBV5-1, with a tentative D call TRBD1 (6 bases). Per the germline V gene, CDR1 is SGHRS and CDR2 is YFSETQ. Trimming shortened V by 0 bases and J by 4 bases, and 10 bases separated the two germline ends. This CDR3 spans 15 amino acids. CDR3 nucleotide sequence: TGCGCCAGCAGCTTGGCCTCAGGGGTCACCGGGGAGCTGTTTTTT. Protein: CASSLASGVTGELFF.

This clonotype was recorded at least ten times. This chain connects TRBV7-7 to TRBJ2-1; no reliable D call. The CDR3 totals 13 residues. Germline loops: CDR1 SSHAT, CDR2 FNYEAQ (reference sequence). The germline V and J ends were trimmed by 5 bases and 7 bases, with 12 bases remaining between them. In DNA, the CDR3 is TGTGCCAGCAGCCCTGACCCCTTAAATGAGCAGTTCTTC. Its protein product is CASSPDPLNEQFF.

This clonotype was picked up many times. The chain joins TRBV18 to TRBJ2-4; D unresolved. The CDR3 extends over 14 amino acids. V was clipped by 3 bases and J by 7 bases, with 13 bases between them. Germline V gene sequence: CDR1 KGHSH, CDR2 LQKENI. The CDR3 DNA sequence: TGTGCCAGCTCACCCACGGACCCCGGGAACATTCAGTACTTC. This gives the protein CASSPTDPGNIQYF.

This clonotype was seen at least ten times. The chain recombines TRBV5-8 with TRBJ2-1; the match to TRBD2 covers 8 bases. The J segment lost 5 bases and the V segment lost 5 bases, leaving 15 bases of the junction unmatched. The CDR3 runs to 17 residues. Looked up from germline, CDR1 is SGHTS and CDR2 is YDEGEE. The CDR3 nucleotides read TGTGCCAGCAGGGACGCCTCTGGCGGGAGGACCGACAATGAGCAGTTCTTC. This sequence encodes CASRDASGGRTDNEQFF.

This rearrangement joins TRBV7-8 to TRBJ2-3; D call uncertain. V lost 5 bases to trimming and J lost 4 bases, with 10 bases between them. The CDR3 sequence is 13 residues long. Germline V gene lookup returns CDR1 SGHVS and CDR2 FQNEAQ. The CDR3 sequence: CASSQFNSDTQYF. The CDR3 DNA reads TGTGCCAGCAGCCAGTTCAACTCAGATACGCAGTATTTT.

The genes are TRBV7-2 and TRBJ2-5, with TRBD2 matching 9 bases. Per the germline V gene, CDR1 is SGHTA and CDR2 is FQGNSA. The CDR3 has 15 residues. V gave up 3 bases and J gave up 4 bases; unmatched junction bases: 6. CDR3 region: CASSLPAGGSETQYF. The CDR3 bases are TGTGCCAGCAGCTTGCCAGCGGGAGGATCAGAGACCCAGTACTTC.

This clonotype turned up a few times. The rearrangement joins TRBV11-1 to TRBJ2-1; 8 bases agree with TRBD2. The CDR3 contains 19 residues. Looked up from germline, CDR1 is SGHAT and CDR2 is FQDESV (reference sequence). With 2 bases clipped from V and 0 bases from J, the junction kept 12 bases outside the gene matches. The CDR3 sequence is CASSLHGGTGGSSYNEQFF. The CDR3 DNA follows: TGTGCCAGCAGCTTACATGGCGGGACGGGGGGGAGCTCCTACAATGAGCAGTTCTTC.

This clonotype was observed a few times. The rearrangement uses TRBV6-2 or TRBV6-3 and TRBJ1-1; D is ambiguous. The germline CDR1 and CDR2 sequences are MNHEY and SVGEGT. This CDR3 contains 13 residues. With 10 bases removed from V and 0 bases from J, the gap between germline ends came to 12 bases. In DNA, the CDR3 is TGTGCCACCCAGACACAAATGAACACTGAAGCTTTCTTT. Amino acids: CATQTQMNTEAFF.

This clonotype has at least ten counts. The chain joins TRBV14 to TRBJ2-3; D is possibly TRBD2 (5 bases). The CDR3 spans 14 residues. V lost 4 bases to trimming and J lost 5 bases, with 13 bases between them. The germline V gene has CDR1 SGHDN and CDR2 FVKESK. In DNA, the CDR3 is TGTGCCAGCAGCCCCGATCCCGGAGGAGATACGCAGTATTTT. Translating it yields CASSPDPGGDTQYF.

The chain carries TRBV20-1 and TRBJ2-1; 9 bases agree with TRBD2. The CDR3 has 14 residues. The germline CDR1 and CDR2 sequences are DFQATT and SNEGSKA (reference sequence). The V and J ends lost 5 bases and 9 bases, in that order; junction bases with no gene match: 11. CDR3 amino acids: CSAQAGGAQGEQFF. Written as DNA, the CDR3 is TGCAGTGCTCAGGCGGGGGGGGCGCAGGGTGAGCAGTTCTTC.

This clonotype occurred many times. The chain recombines TRBV20-1 with TRBJ2-7, with TRBD2 matching over 8 bases. The CDR3 extends over 14 amino acids. The germline CDR1 and CDR2 sequences are DFQATT and SNEGSKA (reference sequence). The junction had 5 bases not matched to a gene; V was cut back by 3 bases and J by 1 base. CDR3 coding DNA: TGCAGTGCTAGTCTCGGGGGGGTTTCCTACGAGCAGTACTTC. The encoded protein is CSASLGGVSYEQYF.

This clonotype was counted many times. The chain combines TRBV20-1 with TRBJ2-7, with 10 bases fitting TRBD1. J gave up 3 bases and V 4 bases, and 3 bases lay outside the gene matches. The CDR3 sequence is 13 residues long. Germline values: CDR1 DFQATT, CDR2 SNEGSKA (reference sequence). CDR3 residues: CSATRTGGYEQYF. The CDR3, as DNA: TGCAGTGCTACTAGGACAGGGGGCTACGAGCAGTACTTC.

The chain links TRBV6-5 to TRBJ2-7, with D hard to call. This CDR3 comprises 15 residues. Trimming took 2 bases from V and 2 from J, leaving 13 bases between them. Looked up from germline, CDR1 is MNHEY and CDR2 is SVGAGI. CDR3 DNA sequence: TGTGCCAGCAGTTACGTATCAGGAAAAACCTACGAGCAGTACTTC. This gives the protein CASSYVSGKTYEQYF.

The rearrangement uses TRBV7-3 and TRBJ2-6; TRBD2 agrees at 7 bases. This CDR3 comprises 17 residues. Germline V gives CDR1 SGHTA, CDR2 FQGTGA. Trimming took 3 bases from V and 2 from J; bases not matched to a gene: 7. DNA for the CDR3: TGTGCCAGCAGCTTCATCCCAGGGAGGGCTGGGGCCAACGTCCTGACTTTC. It translates to CASSFIPGRAGANVLTF.

In this sample, this clonotype turned up a few times. The rearrangement uses TRBV28 and TRBJ2-5; D might be TRBD2 (6 bases). There are 17 residues in the CDR3. Germline V CDR1 and CDR2: MDHEN, SYDVKM. Trimming took off 0 bases at V and 3 bases at J, with 17 bases between the two ends. DNA for the CDR3: TGTGCCAGCAGTTTATGGGGGAGGACCGGTCAGAAAGAGACCCAGTACTTC. Its translation: CASSLWGRTGQKETQYF.